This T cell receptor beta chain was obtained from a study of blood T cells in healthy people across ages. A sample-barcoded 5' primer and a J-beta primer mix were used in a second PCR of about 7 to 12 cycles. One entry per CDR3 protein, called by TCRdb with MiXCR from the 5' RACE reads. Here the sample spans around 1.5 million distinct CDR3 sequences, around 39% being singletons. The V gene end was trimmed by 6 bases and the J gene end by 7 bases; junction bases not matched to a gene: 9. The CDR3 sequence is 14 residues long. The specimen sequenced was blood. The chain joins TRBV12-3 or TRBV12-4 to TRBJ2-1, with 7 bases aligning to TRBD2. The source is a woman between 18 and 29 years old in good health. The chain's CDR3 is CASSQRVGGNEQFF. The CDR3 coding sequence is TGTGCCAGCAGCCAAAGGGTCGGGGGGAATGAGCAGTTCTTC.